These 27 T cell receptor beta chains were sequenced from one sample in a study of T-cell reconstitution after alpha-beta-depleted transplantation in children listed by TCRdb under 2016. The library was built by means of PCR. Sequencing used an Illumina HiSeq 2500. TCR libraries were prepared with molecular barcoding, using unique molecular identifiers to normalize TCRbeta repertoire quantification. TCRdb passed the public sequencing reads through fastp at Q25 and MiXCR, retaining productive beta sequences. For every CDR3 protein sequence, its rows merge into one entry that carries the most common genes and DNA. Here the sample has roughly 200,000 distinct CDR3 sequences; approximately 6.8% occur a single time. The ten largest clones capture around 2.7% of the sample. The material sequenced was PBMCs from the stem cell graft donor, taken from the stem cell graft. These TCRs come from a human donor who donated a stem cell graft to a child with Wiskott-Aldrich syndrome.

This clonotype showed up many times. This chain joins TRBV27 and TRBJ2-7, with TRBD1 matching over 8 bases. V lost 5 bases to trimming and J lost 5 bases; unmatched junction nucleotides: 5. The CDR3 loop spans 13 amino acids. CDR1 and CDR2 (germline): MNHEY, SMNVEV (reference sequence). CDR3 region: CASSQGAIHEQYF. As DNA, the CDR3 is TGTGCCAGCAGTCAGGGGGCCATCCACGAGCAGTACTTC.

This chain links TRBV13 with TRBJ2-3; a weak D match, TRBD2 (6 bases). The CDR3 consists of 13 residues. Germline CDR1 and CDR2: PRHDT and FYEKMQ (reference sequence). V was trimmed by 5 bases and J by 9 bases, leaving 15 bases between them. The chain's CDR3 is CASSLRTTSTQYF. CDR3 DNA: TGTGCCAGCAGCCTCCGGACTACTTCGACGCAGTATTTT.

This clonotype showed up many times. The chain has TRBV12-3 or TRBV12-4 and TRBJ2-5; maybe TRBD2 (7 bases). The CDR3 consists of 13 residues. V lost 9 bases and J lost 7, with 18 bases in between. The CDR3, as DNA: TGTGCCAGTACCACAGGGAGGGCCGCGACCCAGTACTTC. Encoded protein: CASTTGRAATQYF.

This clonotype was observed at least ten times. J is TRBJ2-3 and V is TRBV2, with 9 bases identical to TRBD2. This CDR3 contains 16 residues. Trimming removed 4 bases from V and 3 bases from J; junction bases left unmatched: 8. CDR1 is SNHLY, CDR2 FYNNEI, per germline. Here the CDR3 DNA reads TGTGCCAGCAGTGGTTTGGGGACTAGCCTTACAGATACGCAGTATTTT. Translated: CASSGLGTSLTDTQYF.

This clonotype was seen ten or more times. The V and J genes are TRBV7-9 and TRBJ2-6; D unclear. The CDR3 consists of 15 residues. V was clipped by 5 bases and J by 4 bases, with 12 bases between them. Germline V gene lookup returns CDR1 SEHNR and CDR2 FQNEAQ (reference sequence). In DNA, the CDR3 is TGTGCCAGCAGCCCTGGACCGCGGGGGGCCAACGTCCTGACTTTC. This gives the protein CASSPGPRGANVLTF.

This clonotype was observed a handful of times. This chain joins TRBV7-2 and TRBJ1-2; D is undetermined. Germline-derived CDR1 and CDR2 are SGHTA and FQGNSA. Trimming stripped 0 bases from V and 0 bases from J, with 20 bases between. The CDR3 has 19 residues. The CDR3 DNA follows: TGTGCCAGCAGCTTAGCGCGTTCAGAGGTCCCGGTTTCTAACTATGGCTACACCTTC. Translating it yields CASSLARSEVPVSNYGYTF.

This clonotype was picked up a small number of times. The gene calls are TRBV5-1 and TRBJ2-7, with 7 bases lining up with TRBD2. Germline V gene lookup returns CDR1 SGHRS and CDR2 YFSETQ. With V trimmed by 0 bases and J by 5 bases, 8 bases remained unmatched. This CDR3 region has 15 residues. CDR3 in amino acids: CASSLVGGIVDEQYF. The CDR3 DNA follows: TGCGCCAGCAGCTTGGTCGGGGGGATAGTGGACGAGCAGTACTTC.

The chain couples TRBV7-2 to TRBJ2-1; 13 positions agree with TRBD2. Germline V gene lookup returns CDR1 SGHTA and CDR2 FQGNSA. The CDR3 runs 13 residues. Trimming at V came to 10 bases and at J to 9 bases, leaving 6 bases not matched to a gene. CDR3 nucleotide sequence: TGTGCCACCAGACTAGCGGGAGGTACTGAGCAGTTCTTC. It encodes CATRLAGGTEQFF. Based on the CDR3 plus reference TRBV7-2 and TRBJ2-1, the full variable domain is GAGVSQSPSNKVTEKGKDVELRCDPISGHTALYWYRQSLGQGLEFLIYFQGNSAPDKSGLPSDRFSAERTGGSVSTLTIQRTQQEDSAVYLCATRLAGGTEQFFGPGTRLTVL.

This clonotype appeared many times. The V and J genes are TRBV4-1 and TRBJ2-5; the D gene is possibly TRBD2 (6 bases). Germline V CDR1 and CDR2: MGHRA, YSYEKL. This CDR3 contains 15 residues. Trimming took 4 bases from V and 4 from J, leaving 16 bases between them. CDR3: CASSPLGVEGETQYF. In nucleotides, the CDR3 is TGCGCCAGCAGCCCCTTAGGGGTGGAGGGAGAGACCCAGTACTTC.

This clonotype was counted many times. V gene TRBV20-1 combines with J gene TRBJ1-6, with 9 bases lining up with TRBD1. With V trimmed by 6 bases and J by 8 bases, 8 bases remained unmatched. Germline CDR1 and CDR2: DFQATT and SNEGSKA (reference sequence). The CDR3 runs 14 residues. CDR3 nucleotide sequence: TGCAGTGCCACCAGGGACAGGGCTTATTCACCCCTCCACTTT. Amino acids: CSATRDRAYSPLHF.

This clonotype was detected many times. The chain combines TRBV29-1 with TRBJ2-1, with 11 bases aligning to TRBD2. The trim removed 2 bases at V and 0 bases at J, leaving 3 bases unmatched. This CDR3 has 16 amino acids. Germline CDR1 and CDR2: SQVTM and ANQGSEA. CDR3 DNA sequence: TGCAGCGTTGAACTGGGACTAGCGGACTCCTACAATGAGCAGTTCTTC. Its protein product is CSVELGLADSYNEQFF.

In this sample, this clonotype turned up a few times. The rearrangement joins TRBV20-1 to TRBJ2-7, with 8 bases matching TRBD1. Looked up from germline, CDR1 is DFQATT and CDR2 is SNEGSKA (reference sequence). The CDR3 covers 14 residues. V gave up 3 bases and J gave up 5 bases; unmatched junction bases: 9. The CDR3 DNA sequence: TGCAGTGCTAGGACCCCGGACAGGGCGCACGAGCAGTACTTC. It encodes CSARTPDRAHEQYF.

In its sample, this clonotype was seen many times. The J gene is TRBJ2-3, the V gene TRBV27, with TRBD2 matching 7 bases. The germline gives CDR1 MNHEY, CDR2 SMNVEV (reference sequence). Trimming removed 3 bases from V and 5 bases from J; junction bases left unmatched: 11. The length of the CDR3 is 16 residues. The CDR3 DNA reads as TGTGCCAGCAGTTTCGGTCGGGAGGCCCGGCGAGATACGCAGTATTTT. Protein: CASSFGREARRDTQYF.

This clonotype was counted many times. The J gene is TRBJ1-6, the V gene TRBV24-1; possibly TRBD1 for D (6 bases). V was clipped by 7 bases and J by 6 bases, with 12 bases between them. Germline lookup yields CDR1 KGHDR and CDR2 SFDVKD. The CDR3 sequence is 14 residues long. CDR3 residues: CATSYGQTNSPLHF. Here the CDR3 DNA reads TGTGCCACCAGCTACGGACAGACTAATTCACCCCTCCACTTT.

This clonotype appeared many times. The V call is TRBV20-1, the J call TRBJ1-6; 7 bases fit TRBD1. Trimming cost V 0 bases and J 7 bases; bases outside gene matches: 3. Per germline, CDR1 DFQATT and CDR2 SNEGSKA (reference sequence). This CDR3 region has 14 residues. CDR3 bases: TGCAGTGCTAGAGATTTACAGGGGAATTCACCCCTCCACTTT. Translating it yields CSARDLQGNSPLHF.

This clonotype was detected ten times or more. This rearrangement joins TRBV30 to TRBJ1-5; TRBD1 is a possible D gene (5 bases). Per the germline V gene, CDR1 is GTSNPN and CDR2 is SVGIG (reference sequence). The CDR3 runs 15 residues. V lost 5 bases and J 3 bases, leaving 17 bases between the germline ends. CDR3 loop: CAWGAPVVANQPQHF. The DNA of the CDR3 is TGTGCCTGGGGGGCACCGGTAGTGGCCAATCAGCCCCAGCATTTT. The full variable domain, with the rest looked up from reference TRBV30 and TRBJ1-5, is SQTIHQWPATLVQPVGSPLSLECTVEGTSNPNLYWYRQAAGRGLQLLFYSVGIGQISSEVPQNLSASRPQDRQFILSSKKLLLSDSGFYLCAWGAPVVANQPQHFGDGTRLSIL.

Ten or more counts support this clonotype. The CDR3 is CASSLVRGETEAFF. The DNA for the CDR3 is TGTGCCAGCAGTTTAGTTCGGGGGGAGACTGAAGCTTTCTTT. The chain is built from TRBV12-3 or TRBV12-4 and TRBJ1-1; D may be TRBD1 (5 bases). The CDR3 loop spans 14 amino acids. Trimming removed 1 base at V and 5 bases at J, with 11 bases between.

This clonotype has a handful of counts. The chain is built from TRBV7-2 and TRBJ1-4; D remains ambiguous. This CDR3 contains 15 residues. With 0 bases removed from V and 7 bases from J, the gap between germline ends came to 12 bases. Germline assignment: CDR1 SGHTA and CDR2 FQGNSA. Here the CDR3 reads CASSLASGLGEKLFF. The DNA of the CDR3 is TGTGCCAGCAGCTTAGCTTCCGGTTTAGGTGAAAAACTGTTTTTT.

The count of this clonotype is one. This chain connects TRBV28 to TRBJ2-3, with D perhaps matching TRBD1 or TRBD2 (7 bases each). Deletions cut 4 bases from V and 1 base from J, with 12 bases between. The CDR3 contains 15 residues. Germline CDR1 is MDHEN and CDR2 is SYDVKM. Here the CDR3 reads CASSSPGGGTDTQYF. DNA for the CDR3: TGTGCCAGCAGTTCCCCAGGGGGGGGCACAGATACGCAGTATTTT.

This clonotype was detected ten times or more. CDR3 protein: CSAKTDDYGYTF. The DNA for the CDR3 is TGCAGTGCCAAGACAGACGACTATGGCTACACCTTC. This sequence joins TRBV20-1 and TRBJ1-2; tentative D call: TRBD1 (5 bases). Trimming cost V 6 bases and J 3 bases, with 11 bases left between them. This CDR3 is built from 12 residues. CDR1 is DFQATT, CDR2 SNEGSKA, per germline (reference sequence).

This clonotype showed up just a few times. The chain has TRBV18 and TRBJ2-7; tentatively, D is TRBD1 (6 bases). Germline V gene lookup returns CDR1 KGHSH and CDR2 LQKENI. The CDR3 runs to 15 residues. Trimming shortened V by 6 bases and J by 3 bases, and 18 bases separated the two germline ends. The CDR3 nucleotides are TGTGCCAGCTCTCACGAACAGGGCCCCCTCTACGAGCAGTACTTC. This encodes CASSHEQGPLYEQYF.

Many counts were recorded for this clonotype. The genes are TRBV6-1 and TRBJ2-1; 10 bases are shared with TRBD1. From germline, CDR1 is MNHNS and CDR2 SASEGT. The CDR3 has 16 residues. Trimming at V came to 4 bases and at J to 3 bases, leaving 6 bases not matched to a gene. This CDR3 reads CASSGGTGAFYNEQFF. CDR3 DNA sequence: TGTGCCAGCAGTGGCGGGACAGGGGCCTTCTACAATGAGCAGTTCTTC.

The table lists this clonotype with a few counts. Mismatch with germline at one junction end may stem from a read error. The chain combines TRBV20-1 with TRBJ2-3, with a tentative D call TRBD1 (6 bases). CDR3 length: 15 amino acids. CDR1 and CDR2 from the germline V gene are DFQATT and SNEGSKA (reference sequence). The CDR3 loop reads CSARVYRAHTYTQYF. In DNA form, the CDR3 reads TGCAGTGCTAGAGTTTACAGGGCACACACATATACGCAGTATTTT.

This clonotype was observed at least ten times. V gene TRBV6-1 combines with J gene TRBJ2-7; possible D gene TRBD1, 5 bases. The germline CDR1 and CDR2 sequences are MNHNS and SASEGT. The ends were cut back, 6 bases at V and 10 bases at J, with 19 bases in the middle. This CDR3 has 13 amino acids. CDR3 region: CASSPAGANRQYF. The CDR3 DNA sequence: TGTGCCAGCAGCCCTGCTGGGGCGAATCGACAGTACTTC.

This clonotype was counted at least ten times. V and J are TRBV12-3 or TRBV12-4 and TRBJ2-3; TRBD2 might be the D (5 bases). The V gene lost 3 bases and the J gene lost 4 bases, with 11 bases spanning the gap. This CDR3 region has 14 residues. The CDR3 region is CASSFEGSADTQYF. The CDR3 nucleotides are TGTGCCAGCAGTTTTGAGGGCAGCGCAGATACGCAGTATTTT.

This clonotype occurred many times. The chain joins TRBV7-8 to TRBJ1-1, with TRBD1 matching over 7 bases. Germline CDR1 and CDR2: SGHVS and FQNEAQ. The junction had 7 bases not matched to a gene; V was cut back by 4 bases and J by 2 bases. The CDR3 consists of 15 residues. CDR3 protein: CASSWLTGTNTEAFF. Written as DNA, the CDR3 is TGTGCCAGCAGCTGGTTGACAGGGACTAACACTGAAGCTTTCTTT.

A few counts support this clonotype. The chain is built from TRBV27 and TRBJ2-7; D tentatively fits TRBD1 or TRBD2 (5 bases each). Per germline, CDR1 MNHEY and CDR2 SMNVEV (reference sequence). The CDR3 consists of 15 residues. V gave up 2 bases and J gave up 3 bases, with 14 bases separating them. The CDR3 is CASSLEGPTYYEQYF. The CDR3 region has the DNA TGTGCCAGCAGTTTAGAGGGACCTACCTACTACGAGCAGTACTTC.